This T cell receptor (beta chain) emerged from a study of technical replicates of blood from a handful of donors (dated by TCRdb to 2015 to 2018). Library generation was performed with the immunoSEQ multiplex PCR assay. Not all clones reach the TCRdb copy of this immuneACCESS table, which keeps in-frame sequences only. Checked studies attribute under half of the gap to unresolved V genes and leave the rest unexplained. The sample data list some 60,000 clones, and approximately 89% of these were observed just once. Roughly 5% of the sample rests with the top ten. As regards this clone: The clone's antigen remains unknown. Base qualities were left out, and no much larger clone turns up one base away.

V loses 1 base at its end and J loses 3 bases; junction bases beyond the gene matches: 5. Taken from cysteine to phenylalanine, the CDR3 has 16 residues. Only the CDR3 portion is preserved as DNA: 48 bases, with reading frame beginning at the first base. As encoded in the germline V gene, CDR1 is LGHNA while CDR2 is YSLEER. This TCR came from a human donor in good health. Some clones in this sample may be carry-over from other donors' samples. The material sequenced was PBMCs. The rearranged segments are TRBV4-3 and TRBJ2-2; TRBD1 aligns with 7 central bases. The CDR3 has the sequence CASSQARDRYTGELFF. The nucleotide sequence reads as follows: TGCGCCAGCAGCCAAGCCCGGGACAGATACACCGGGGAGCTGTTTTTT.